The present entry profiles one T cell receptor (beta chain) with its context. Under the authors' procedure: Estimation of nucleated cell counts relied on the amplification of reference gene primers. The protocol was immunoSEQ multiplex PCR, while the TCRdb copy is restricted to in-frame clones and leaves out a portion. The DNA gave D and trimming, while V, J and clone size come from that table. The data contain 100,000 to 140,000 clones, around 83% of them seen just once; the ten biggest clones take up roughly 4%. The entry originates in a study of blood T cell repertoires in COVID-19. Study background: In each case, the material was cDNA or gDNA derived from T cells, B-cell-depleted T cells, or PBMCs.

CDR1 and CDR2 from the germline V gene are MNHEY and SMNVEV (reference sequence). The CDR3 is 15 residues long. The V and J ends lost 2 bases and 4 bases, in that order; junction bases with no gene match: 4. This clonotype was obtained from a man aged 65-85 years with acute or convalescent COVID-19. The chain recombines TRBV27 with TRBJ2-3; 9 positions match TRBD2. The sequencing input was peripheral blood. The CDR3 loop reads CASSLLAGWADTQYF. The CDR3 bases are TGTGCCAGCAGTTTACTAGCGGGGTGGGCAGATACGCAGTATTTT.